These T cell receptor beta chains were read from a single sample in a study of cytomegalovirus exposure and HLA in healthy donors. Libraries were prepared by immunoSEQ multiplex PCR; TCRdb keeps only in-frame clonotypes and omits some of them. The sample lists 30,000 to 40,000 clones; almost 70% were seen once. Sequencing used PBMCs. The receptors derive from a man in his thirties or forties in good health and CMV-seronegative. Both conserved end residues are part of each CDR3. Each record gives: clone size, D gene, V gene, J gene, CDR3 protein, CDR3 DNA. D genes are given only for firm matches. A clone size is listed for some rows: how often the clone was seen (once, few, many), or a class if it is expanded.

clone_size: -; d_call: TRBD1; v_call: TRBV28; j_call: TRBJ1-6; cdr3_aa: CATRGDRGNSPLHF; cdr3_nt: TGTGCCACTCGGGGAGACAGGGGGAATTCACCCCTCCACTTT
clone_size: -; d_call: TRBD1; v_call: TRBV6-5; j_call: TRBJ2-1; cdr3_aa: CAIQGASYNEQFF; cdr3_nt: TGTGCCATACAGGGGGCCTCCTACAATGAGCAGTTCTTC
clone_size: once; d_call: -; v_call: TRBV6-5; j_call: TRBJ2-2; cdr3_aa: CASSRTASNTGELFF; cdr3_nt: TGTGCCAGCAGCAGGACAGCGTCAAACACCGGGGAGCTGTTTTTT
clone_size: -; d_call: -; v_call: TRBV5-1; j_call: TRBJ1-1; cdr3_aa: CASSSSEFVAEAFF; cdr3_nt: TGCGCCAGCAGCTCCTCCGAGTTTGTCGCTGAAGCTTTCTTT
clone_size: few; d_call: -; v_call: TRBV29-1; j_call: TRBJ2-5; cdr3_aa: CSVGGGSGGETQYF; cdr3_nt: TGCAGCGTTGGAGGCGGGTCAGGAGGAGAGACCCAGTACTTC
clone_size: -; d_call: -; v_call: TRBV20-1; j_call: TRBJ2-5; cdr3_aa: CSAGVMETQYF; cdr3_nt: TGCAGTGCCGGAGTAATGGAGACCCAGTACTTC
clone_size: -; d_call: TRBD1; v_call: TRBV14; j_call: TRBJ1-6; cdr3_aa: CASSPYGQGIAPLHF; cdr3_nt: TGTGCCAGCAGCCCCTATGGACAGGGGATCGCACCCCTCCACTTT
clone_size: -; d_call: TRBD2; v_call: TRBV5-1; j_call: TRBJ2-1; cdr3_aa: CASSSLPLAGTNNEQFF; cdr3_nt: TGCGCCAGCAGCTCCCTTCCACTAGCGGGAACCAACAATGAGCAGTTCTTC
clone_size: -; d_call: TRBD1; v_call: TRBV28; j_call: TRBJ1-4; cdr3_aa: CASSWTGLSNEKLFF; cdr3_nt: TGTGCCAGCAGCTGGACAGGGCTTAGTAATGAAAAACTGTTTTTT
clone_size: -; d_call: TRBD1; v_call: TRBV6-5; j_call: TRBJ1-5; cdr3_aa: CASRRQGAHQPQHF; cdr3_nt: TGTGCCAGCAGACGACAGGGGGCTCATCAGCCCCAGCATTTT
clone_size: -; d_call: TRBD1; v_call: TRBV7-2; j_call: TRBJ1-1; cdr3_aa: CASSLGDRGPFPTEAFF; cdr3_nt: TGTGCCAGCAGCTTAGGGGACAGGGGGCCATTCCCCACTGAAGCTTTCTTT
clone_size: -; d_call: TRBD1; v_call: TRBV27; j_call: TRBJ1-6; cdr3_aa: CASTGGLYNSPLHF; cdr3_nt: TGTGCCAGCACAGGGGGCCTGTATAATTCACCCCTCCACTTT
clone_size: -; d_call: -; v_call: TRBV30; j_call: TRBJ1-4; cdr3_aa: CAWSVPCIRRVATNEKLFF; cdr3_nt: TGTGCCTGGAGTGTACCGTGCATACGACGGGTTGCAACTAATGAAAAACTGTTTTTT
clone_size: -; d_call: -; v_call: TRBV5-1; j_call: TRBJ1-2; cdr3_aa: CASSLAAAGFGYTF; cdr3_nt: TGCGCCAGCAGCTTGGCCGCGGCAGGGTTCGGCTACACCTTC
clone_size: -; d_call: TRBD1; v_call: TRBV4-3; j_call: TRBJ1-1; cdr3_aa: CASSQGTGDMNTEAFF; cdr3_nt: TGCGCCAGCAGCCAAGGGACAGGGGACATGAACACTGAAGCTTTCTTT
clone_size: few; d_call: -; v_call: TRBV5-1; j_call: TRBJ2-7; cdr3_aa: CASSQGGGGYEQYF; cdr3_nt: TGCGCCAGCAGCCAGGGAGGTGGGGGTTACGAGCAGTACTTC
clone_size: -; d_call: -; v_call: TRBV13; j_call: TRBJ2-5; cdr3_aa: CASSPSAGETQYF; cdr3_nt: TGTGCCAGCAGCCCCAGCGCAGGGGAGACCCAGTACTTC
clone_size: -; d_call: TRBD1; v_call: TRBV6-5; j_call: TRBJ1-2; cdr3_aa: CASSRYGQGTYGYTF; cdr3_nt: TGTGCCAGCAGTCGATACGGACAGGGGACATATGGCTACACCTTC
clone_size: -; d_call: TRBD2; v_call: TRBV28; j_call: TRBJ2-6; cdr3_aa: CASSLIGGGPLSGANVLTF; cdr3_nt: TGTGCCAGCAGTCTAATCGGGGGGGGACCCCTCTCTGGGGCCAACGTCCTGACTTTC
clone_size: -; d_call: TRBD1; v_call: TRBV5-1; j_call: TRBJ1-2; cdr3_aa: CASSLGTGVDYGYTF; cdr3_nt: TGCGCCAGCAGCTTGGGGACAGGGGTGGACTATGGCTACACCTTC
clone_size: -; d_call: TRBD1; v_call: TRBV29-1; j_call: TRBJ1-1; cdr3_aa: CSVSGTGAETFF; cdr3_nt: TGCAGCGTGTCCGGGACAGGGGCTGAGACTTTCTTT
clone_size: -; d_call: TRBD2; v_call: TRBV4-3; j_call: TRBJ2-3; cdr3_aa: CASSQEPSGAVATDTQYF; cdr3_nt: TGCGCCAGCAGCCAAGAGCCTAGCGGGGCGGTGGCCACAGATACGCAGTATTTT
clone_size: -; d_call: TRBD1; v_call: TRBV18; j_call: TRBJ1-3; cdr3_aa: CASSPRQGNSGNTIYF; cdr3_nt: TGTGCCAGCTCACCAAGACAGGGGAACTCTGGAAACACCATATATTTT
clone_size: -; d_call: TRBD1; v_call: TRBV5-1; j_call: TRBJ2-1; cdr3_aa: CASHLTGHNEQFF; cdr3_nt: TGCGCCAGCCACTTGACAGGGCACAATGAGCAGTTCTTC
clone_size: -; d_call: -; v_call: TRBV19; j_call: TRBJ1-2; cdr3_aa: CASSNGQSWDGYTF; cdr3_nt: TGTGCCAGTAGCAACGGACAGTCCTGGGATGGCTACACCTTC
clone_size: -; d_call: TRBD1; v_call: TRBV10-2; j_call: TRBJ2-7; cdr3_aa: CASSVGTGTYEQYF; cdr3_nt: TGCGCCAGCAGTGTGGGGACAGGGACCTACGAGCAGTACTTC
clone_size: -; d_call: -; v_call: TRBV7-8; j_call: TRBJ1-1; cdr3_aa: CASSARLGGFTEAFF; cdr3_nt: TGTGCCAGCAGCGCACGATTGGGGGGGTTCACTGAAGCTTTCTTT
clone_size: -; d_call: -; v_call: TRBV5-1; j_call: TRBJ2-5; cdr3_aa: CASSLHGGAQETQYF; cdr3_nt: TGCGCCAGCAGCTTGCACGGCGGGGCCCAAGAGACCCAGTACTTC
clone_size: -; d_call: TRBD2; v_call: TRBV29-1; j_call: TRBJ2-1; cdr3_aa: CSVNLAGGPYNEQFF; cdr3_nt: TGCAGCGTGAATCTAGCGGGAGGCCCTTACAATGAGCAGTTCTTC
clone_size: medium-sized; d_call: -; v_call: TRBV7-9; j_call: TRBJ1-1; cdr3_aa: CASSLFGRGSTEAFF; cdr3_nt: TGTGCCAGCAGCTTGTTCGGCAGGGGCAGCACTGAAGCTTTCTTT
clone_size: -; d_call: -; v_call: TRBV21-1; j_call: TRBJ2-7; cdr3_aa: CASSTQSKFRGRDEQYF; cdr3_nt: TGTGCCAGCAGCACCCAATCTAAGTTCAGGGGGCGGGACGAGCAGTACTTC
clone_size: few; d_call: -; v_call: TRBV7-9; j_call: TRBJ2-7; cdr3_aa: CASSLEPGASYEQYF; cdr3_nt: TGTGCCAGCAGCTTAGAACCAGGGGCCTCCTACGAGCAGTACTTC
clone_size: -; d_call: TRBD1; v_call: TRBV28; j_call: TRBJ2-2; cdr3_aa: CASSSWDRNTGELFF; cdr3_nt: TGTGCCAGCAGTTCCTGGGACAGAAACACCGGGGAGCTGTTTTTT
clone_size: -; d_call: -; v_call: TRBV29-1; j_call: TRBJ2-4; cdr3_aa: CSVAPSGAKNIQYF; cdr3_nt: TGCAGCGTGGCCCCGTCGGGAGCCAAAAACATTCAGTACTTC
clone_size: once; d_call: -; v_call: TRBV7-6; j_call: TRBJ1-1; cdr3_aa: CASSSGQNTEAFF; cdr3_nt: TGTGCCAGCAGCTCAGGTCAGAACACTGAAGCTTTCTTT
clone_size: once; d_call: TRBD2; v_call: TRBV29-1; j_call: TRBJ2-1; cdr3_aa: CSGLAGDYGEQFF; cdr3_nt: TGCAGCGGACTAGCGGGAGATTATGGTGAGCAGTTCTTC
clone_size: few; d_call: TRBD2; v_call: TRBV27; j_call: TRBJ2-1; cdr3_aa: CASSRGLAFNEQFF; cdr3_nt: TGTGCCAGCAGTAGGGGACTAGCCTTCAATGAGCAGTTCTTC